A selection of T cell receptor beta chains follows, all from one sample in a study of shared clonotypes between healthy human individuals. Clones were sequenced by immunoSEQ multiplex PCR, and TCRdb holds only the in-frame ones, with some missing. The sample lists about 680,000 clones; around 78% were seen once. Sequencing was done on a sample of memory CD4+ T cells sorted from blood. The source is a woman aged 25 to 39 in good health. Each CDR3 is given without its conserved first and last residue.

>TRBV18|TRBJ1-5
ASSPGGMGQPQH
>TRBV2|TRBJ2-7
ASSEGLGVVSYEQY
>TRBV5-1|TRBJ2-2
ASSLEGLVTGELF
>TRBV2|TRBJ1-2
ASRKDRGSYGYT
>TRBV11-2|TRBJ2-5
ASTRVERGGTQY
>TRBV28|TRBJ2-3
ASSSQVQSPQY
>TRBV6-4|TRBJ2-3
ASSEQERDTQY
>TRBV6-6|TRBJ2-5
ASSYSGSGTETQY
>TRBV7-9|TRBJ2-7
ASSLSEEGSNSYEQY
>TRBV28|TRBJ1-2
ASCRTASYGYT
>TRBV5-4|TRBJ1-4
ASSLVPDNEKLF
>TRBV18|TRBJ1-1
ASSHDSGSGEAF
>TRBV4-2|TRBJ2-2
ASSLRPDGTGELF
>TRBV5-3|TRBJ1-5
ARSRTGQVGSRINQPQH
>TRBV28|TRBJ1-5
ASSLFSSNQPQH
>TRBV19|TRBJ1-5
ASSIGRAGNQPQH
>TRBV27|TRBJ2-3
ATRQGAEDTQY
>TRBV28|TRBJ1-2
ASSLYPGGMDGYT
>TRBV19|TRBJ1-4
ASATEANEKLF
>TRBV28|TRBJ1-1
ASSLRGREAHTEAF
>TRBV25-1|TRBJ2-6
ASRKTGGVSGANVLT
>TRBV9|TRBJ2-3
ASSGDTFTDTQY
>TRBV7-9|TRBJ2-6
ATIGASGRESGANVLT
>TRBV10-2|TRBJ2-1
ASSLLPYNEQF
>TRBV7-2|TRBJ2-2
ASRRRGPNTGELF
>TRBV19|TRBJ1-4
ASSGRSNEKLF
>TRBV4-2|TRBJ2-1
ASSPRPTSGTYNEQF
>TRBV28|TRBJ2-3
ASSLGSKTADTQY
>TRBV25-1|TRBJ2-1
ASSRGGQGYNEQF
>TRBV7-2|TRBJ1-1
ASSLRVVTEAF
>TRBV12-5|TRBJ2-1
ASGAYNEQF
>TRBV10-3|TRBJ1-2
AISASFGSGEVRYT
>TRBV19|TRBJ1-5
ASSAMTQPQH
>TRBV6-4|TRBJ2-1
ASSDSRLDGIPSSYNEQF
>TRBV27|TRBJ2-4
ASVWKQNIQY
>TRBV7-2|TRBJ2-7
ASRSQPGHEQY
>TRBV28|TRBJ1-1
ASSDQVPEAF
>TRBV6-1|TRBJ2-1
ASSEGDTYNEQF
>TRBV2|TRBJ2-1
ASNGQLAGVAF
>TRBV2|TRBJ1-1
ASSDAFLNTEAF
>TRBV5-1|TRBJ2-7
ASSEQGALGEQY
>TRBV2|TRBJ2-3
ARTGTSGTDTQY
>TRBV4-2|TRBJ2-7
ASSQVTSGRPEQY
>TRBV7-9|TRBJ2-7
ASSFDLADSYEQY
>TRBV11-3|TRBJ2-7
ASSPSGTGVHEQY
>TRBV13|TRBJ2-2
ASSLILAGSAGELF
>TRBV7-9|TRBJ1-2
ASSLRDSYGYT
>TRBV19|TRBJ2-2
ASSIVAGTNTGELF
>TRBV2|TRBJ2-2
ASRSLTGELF
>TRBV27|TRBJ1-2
ASSRAGGGFGYT
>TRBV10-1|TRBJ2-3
ASSESTGITDTQY